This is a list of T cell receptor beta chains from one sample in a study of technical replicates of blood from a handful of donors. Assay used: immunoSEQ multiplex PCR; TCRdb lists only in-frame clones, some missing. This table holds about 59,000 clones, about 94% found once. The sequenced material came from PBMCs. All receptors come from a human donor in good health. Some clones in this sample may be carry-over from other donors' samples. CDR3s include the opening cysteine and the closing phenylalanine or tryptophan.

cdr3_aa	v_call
CASSRRVGDTQYF	TRBV27
CASSSAPGANVLTF	TRBV2
CASSGLEGGTTYEQYF	TRBV6-4
CASSEALGFAEAFF	TRBV2
CASEGQGAAGELFF	TRBV6-1
CASSQGTSGGRETQYF	TRBV4-1
CASSPGGRTEAFF	TRBV18
CASSQDPQGGNTEAFF	TRBV4-3
CASSLEDRGFNQPQHF	TRBV2
CASRLAQEGFRNTEAFF	TRBV12-2
CASSLANNEPQHF	TRBV7-2
CASSIIGNQPQHF	TRBV19
CASSQETAGGYNEQFF	TRBV4-3
CASSQSKYRQGRNTEAFF	TRBV23-1
CASSFYRSDQETQYF	TRBV7-8
CASSLAQAGSIGYTF	TRBV7-9
CASSLNPGQGAPAFF	TRBV7-9
CASSPRASGNYEQYF	TRBV18
CAWSLTPTGYTF	TRBV30
CASTGQSHYEQYF	TRBV6-1
CAISESWTKSTQHF	TRBV10-3
CASSIRTVGANVLTF	TRBV19
CASSLDGTQETQYF	TRBV11-3
CASSLWYGGGPPGLLENEQYF	TRBV4-3
CASSSRTGKSTAEQYF	TRBV7-3
CASSLGGQVRSYEQYF	TRBV5-4
CASSDGLSSNEQFF	TRBV6-4
CASSLAGLQETQYF	TRBV7-7
CASSHVAGAHSYEQYF	TRBV11-2
CATARDRYNSPLHF	TRBV7-2
CASSSDSPLGYTF	TRBV5-1
CASSEYGRKNTGELFF	TRBV25-1
CASSEAAGSYEQYF	TRBV2
CASDRGRRETQYF	TRBV2
CATLADSYEQYF	TRBV10-3
CASSQDTGFLGTGELFF	TRBV4-3
CASSLPAGMLGEQFF	TRBV7-9
CASSSGTSGPRTDTQYF	TRBV5-1
CASMAANTEAFF	TRBV2
CASSQTAPNYGYTF	TRBV7-9
CASSQGTGVGKLFF	TRBV4-3
CASSVGSGTYNEQFF	TRBV6-1
CASSKDRVSNYGYTF	TRBV5-8
CASNTGETNTEAFF	TRBV11-1
CASSLALLTGNTIYF	TRBV7-2
CASTTPGRKYEQYF	TRBV6-5
CSVQETSLREQFF	TRBV29-1
CASSFVGGGDTEAFF	TRBV7-2
CASSPRRGNYGYTF	TRBV7-9
CSVDNRGDTGELFF	TRBV29-1
CASSEQNTGELFF	TRBV2
CASSPYAGGAFF	TRBV7-2
CASSQGHTWENTEAFF	TRBV5-4
CASSHVGWGDNEQFF	TRBV4-3
CSVDGTGGVGHTEAFF	TRBV29-1
CASSFTTGTGDKTQYF	TRBV7-2
CASSEVQNRGNQPQHF	TRBV6-1
CSVVGQQETQYF	TRBV29-1
CASSDSIEGNSPLHF	TRBV6-4
CASGLVLSLTSYEQYF	TRBV12-5